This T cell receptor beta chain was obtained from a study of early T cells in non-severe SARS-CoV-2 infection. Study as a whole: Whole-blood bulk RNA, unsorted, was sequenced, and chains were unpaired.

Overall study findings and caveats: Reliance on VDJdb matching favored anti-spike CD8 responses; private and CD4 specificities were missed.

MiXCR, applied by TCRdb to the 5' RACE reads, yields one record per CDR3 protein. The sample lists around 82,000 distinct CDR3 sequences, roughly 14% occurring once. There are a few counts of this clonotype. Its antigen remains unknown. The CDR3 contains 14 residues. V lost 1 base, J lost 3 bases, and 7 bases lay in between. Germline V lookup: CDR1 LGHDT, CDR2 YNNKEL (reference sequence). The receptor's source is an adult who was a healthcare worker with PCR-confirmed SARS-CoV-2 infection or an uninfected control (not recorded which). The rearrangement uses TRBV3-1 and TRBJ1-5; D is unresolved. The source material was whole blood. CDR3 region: CASSQAGINQPQHF. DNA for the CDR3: TGTGCCAGCAGCCAAGCGGGGATCAATCAGCCCCAGCATTTT.